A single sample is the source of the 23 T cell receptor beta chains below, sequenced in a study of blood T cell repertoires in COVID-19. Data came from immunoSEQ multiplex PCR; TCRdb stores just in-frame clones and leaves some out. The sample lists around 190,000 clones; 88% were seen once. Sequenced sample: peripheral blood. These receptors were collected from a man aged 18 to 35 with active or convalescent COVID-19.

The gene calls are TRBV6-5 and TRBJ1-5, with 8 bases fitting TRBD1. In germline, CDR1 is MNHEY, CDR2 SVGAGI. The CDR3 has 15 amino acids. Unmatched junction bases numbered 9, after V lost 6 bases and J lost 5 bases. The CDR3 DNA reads TGTGCCAGCAGACTATCCGGGACAGGTGATCAGCCCCAGCATTTT. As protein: CASRLSGTGDQPQHF.

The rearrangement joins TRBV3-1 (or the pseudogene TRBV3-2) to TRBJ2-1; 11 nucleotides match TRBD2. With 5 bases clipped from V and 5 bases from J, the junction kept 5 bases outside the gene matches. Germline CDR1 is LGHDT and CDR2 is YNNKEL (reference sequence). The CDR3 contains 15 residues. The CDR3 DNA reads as TGTGCCAGCAGCATAACTAGCGGGAGCGACAATGAGCAGTTCTTC. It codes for CASSITSGSDNEQFF.

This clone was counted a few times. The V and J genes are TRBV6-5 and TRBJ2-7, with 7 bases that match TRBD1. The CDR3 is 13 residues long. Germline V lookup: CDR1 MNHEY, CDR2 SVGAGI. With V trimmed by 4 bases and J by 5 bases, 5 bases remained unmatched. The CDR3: CASSFSTGHEQYF. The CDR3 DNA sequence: TGTGCCAGCAGTTTCTCGACAGGGCACGAGCAGTACTTC.

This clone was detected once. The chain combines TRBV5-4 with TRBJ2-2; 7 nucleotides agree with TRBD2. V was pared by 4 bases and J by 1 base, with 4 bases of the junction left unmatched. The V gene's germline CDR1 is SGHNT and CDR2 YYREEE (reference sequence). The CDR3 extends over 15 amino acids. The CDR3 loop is CASSRGGRNTGELFF. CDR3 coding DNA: TGTGCCAGCAGCCGGGGAGGGAGGAACACCGGGGAGCTGTTTTTT.

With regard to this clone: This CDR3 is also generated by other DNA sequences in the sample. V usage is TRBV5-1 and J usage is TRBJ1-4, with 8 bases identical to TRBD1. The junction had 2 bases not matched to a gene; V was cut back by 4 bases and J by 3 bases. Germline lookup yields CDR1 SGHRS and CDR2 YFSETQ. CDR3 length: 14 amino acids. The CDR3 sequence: CASSAGQANEKLFF. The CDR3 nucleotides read TGCGCCAGCAGCGCGGGACAGGCTAATGAAAAACTGTTTTTT.

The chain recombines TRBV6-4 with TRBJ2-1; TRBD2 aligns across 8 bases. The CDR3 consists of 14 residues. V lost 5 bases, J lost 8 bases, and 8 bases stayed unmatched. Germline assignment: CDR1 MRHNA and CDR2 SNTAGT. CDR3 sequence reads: CASSPNSGVDEQFF. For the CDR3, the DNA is TGTGCCAGCAGTCCCAATAGCGGGGTCGATGAGCAGTTCTTC.

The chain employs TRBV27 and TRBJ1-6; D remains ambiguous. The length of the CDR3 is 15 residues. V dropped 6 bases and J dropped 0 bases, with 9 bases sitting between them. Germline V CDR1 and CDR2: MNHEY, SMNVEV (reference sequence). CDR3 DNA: TGTGCCAGCAGAAGAGGCAGCTCCTATAATTCACCCCTCCACTTT. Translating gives CASRRGSSYNSPLHF.

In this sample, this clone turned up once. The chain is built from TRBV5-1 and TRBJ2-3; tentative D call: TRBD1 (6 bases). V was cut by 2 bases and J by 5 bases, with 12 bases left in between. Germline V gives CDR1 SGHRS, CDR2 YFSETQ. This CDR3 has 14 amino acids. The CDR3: CASSFVRGQDTQYF. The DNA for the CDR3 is TGCGCCAGCAGCTTCGTCCGGGGACAAGATACGCAGTATTTT.

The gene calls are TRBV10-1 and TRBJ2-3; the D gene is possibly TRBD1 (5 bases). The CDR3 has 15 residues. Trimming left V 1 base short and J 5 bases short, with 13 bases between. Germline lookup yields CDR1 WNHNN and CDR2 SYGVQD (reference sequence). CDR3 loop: CASSEYRLGGDTQYF. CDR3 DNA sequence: TGCGCCAGCAGTGAGTACAGGCTGGGTGGAGATACGCAGTATTTT.

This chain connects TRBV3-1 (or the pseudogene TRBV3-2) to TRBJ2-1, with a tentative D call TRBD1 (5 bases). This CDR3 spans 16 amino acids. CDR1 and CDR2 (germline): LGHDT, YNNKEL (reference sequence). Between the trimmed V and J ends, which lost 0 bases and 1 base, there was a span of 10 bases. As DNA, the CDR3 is TGTGCCAGCAGCCAAGAGTTCAAGGGGTCCTACAATGAGCAGTTCTTC. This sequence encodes CASSQEFKGSYNEQFF.

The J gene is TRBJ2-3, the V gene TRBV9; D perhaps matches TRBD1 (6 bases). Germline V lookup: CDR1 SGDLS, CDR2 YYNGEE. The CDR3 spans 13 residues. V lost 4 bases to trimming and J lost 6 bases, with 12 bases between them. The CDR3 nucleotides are TGTGCCAGCAGCCCCGGGGACATCGATACGCAGTATTTT. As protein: CASSPGDIDTQYF.

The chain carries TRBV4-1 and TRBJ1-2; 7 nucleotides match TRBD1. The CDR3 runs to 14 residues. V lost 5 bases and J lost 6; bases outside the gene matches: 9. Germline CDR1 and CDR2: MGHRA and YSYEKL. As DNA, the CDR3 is TGCGCCAGCAGCGATGCGACAGGGTGGGATGGCTACACCTTC. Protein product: CASSDATGWDGYTF.

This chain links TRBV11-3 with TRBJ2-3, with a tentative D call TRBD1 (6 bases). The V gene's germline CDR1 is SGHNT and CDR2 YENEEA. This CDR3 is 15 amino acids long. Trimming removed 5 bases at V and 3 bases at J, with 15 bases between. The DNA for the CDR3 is TGTGCCAGCAGCCGTAGGGGGACAACGACAGATACGCAGTATTTT. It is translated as CASSRRGTTTDTQYF.

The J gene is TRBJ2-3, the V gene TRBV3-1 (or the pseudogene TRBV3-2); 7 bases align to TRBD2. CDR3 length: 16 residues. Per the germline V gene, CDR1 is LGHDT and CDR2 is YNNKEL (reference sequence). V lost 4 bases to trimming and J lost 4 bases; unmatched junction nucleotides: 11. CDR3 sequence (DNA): TGTGCCAGCAGCCCTCCCCTGGGACTACCGGCAGATACGCAGTATTTT. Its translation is CASSPPLGLPADTQYF.

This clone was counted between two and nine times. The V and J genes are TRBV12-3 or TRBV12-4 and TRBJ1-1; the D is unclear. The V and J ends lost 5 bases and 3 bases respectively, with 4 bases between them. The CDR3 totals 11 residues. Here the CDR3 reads CASSPDTEAFF. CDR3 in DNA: TGTGCCAGCAGTCCCGACACTGAAGCTTTCTTT.

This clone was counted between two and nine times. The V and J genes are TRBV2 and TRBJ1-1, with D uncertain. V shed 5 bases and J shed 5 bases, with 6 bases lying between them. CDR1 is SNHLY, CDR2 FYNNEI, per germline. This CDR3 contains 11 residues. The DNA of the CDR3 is TGTGCCAGCAGTCCCTTAACTGAAGCTTTCTTT. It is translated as CASSPLTEAFF.

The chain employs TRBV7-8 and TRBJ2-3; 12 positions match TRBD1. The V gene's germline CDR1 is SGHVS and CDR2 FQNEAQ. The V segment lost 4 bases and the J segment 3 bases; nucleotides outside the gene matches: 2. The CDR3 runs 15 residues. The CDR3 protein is CASSWGQGATDTQYF. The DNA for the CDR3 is TGTGCCAGCAGCTGGGGACAGGGGGCGACAGATACGCAGTATTTT. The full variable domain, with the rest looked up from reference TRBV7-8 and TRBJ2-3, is GAGVSQSPRYKVAKRGQDVALRCDPISGHVSLFWYQQALGQGPEFLTYFQNEAQLDKSGLPSDRFFAERPEGSVSTLKIQRTQQEDSAVYLCASSWGQGATDTQYFGPGTRLTVL.

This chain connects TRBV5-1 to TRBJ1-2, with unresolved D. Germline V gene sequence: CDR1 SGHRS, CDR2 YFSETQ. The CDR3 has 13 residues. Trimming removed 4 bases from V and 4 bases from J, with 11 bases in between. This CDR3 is CASSIGDPYGYTF. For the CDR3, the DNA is TGCGCCAGCAGCATCGGGGATCCCTATGGCTACACCTTC.

CDR3 nucleotide sequence: TGTGCCATCAGTGAGCGGGGGGCCGAACTCAATGAGCAGTTCTTC. Translated, it gives CAISERGAELNEQFF. The chain joins TRBV10-3 to TRBJ2-1; D might be TRBD2 (7 bases). Germline CDR1 ENHRY, CDR2 SYGVKD. The CDR3 loop spans 15 amino acids. V gave up 2 bases and J gave up 6 bases, with 14 bases separating them.

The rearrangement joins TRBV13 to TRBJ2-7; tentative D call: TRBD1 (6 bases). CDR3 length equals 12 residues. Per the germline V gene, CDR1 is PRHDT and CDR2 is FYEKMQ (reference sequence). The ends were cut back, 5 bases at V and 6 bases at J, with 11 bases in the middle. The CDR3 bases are TGTGCCAGCAGCACACAGGGTTTCGAGCAGTACTTC. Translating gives CASSTQGFEQYF. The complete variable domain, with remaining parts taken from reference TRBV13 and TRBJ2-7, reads AAGVIQSPRHLIKEKRETATLKCYPIPRHDTVYWYQQGPGQDPQFLISFYEKMQSDKGSIPDRFSAQQFSDYHSELNMSSLELGDSALYFCASSTQGFEQYFGPGTRLTVT.

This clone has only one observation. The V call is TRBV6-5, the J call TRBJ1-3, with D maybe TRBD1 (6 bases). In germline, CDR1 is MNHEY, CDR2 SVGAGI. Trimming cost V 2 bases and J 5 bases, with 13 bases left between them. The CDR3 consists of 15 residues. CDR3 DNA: TGTGCCAGCAGTTACGGCTCGGGGGGCAGAAACACCATATATTTT. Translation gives CASSYGSGGRNTIYF.

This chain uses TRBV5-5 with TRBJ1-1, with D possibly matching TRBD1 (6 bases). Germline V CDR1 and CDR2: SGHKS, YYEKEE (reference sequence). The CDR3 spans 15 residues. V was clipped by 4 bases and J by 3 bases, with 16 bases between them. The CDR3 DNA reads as TGTGCCAGCAGCCTGGACAGTTCGAAGTACACTGAAGCTTTCTTT. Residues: CASSLDSSKYTEAFF. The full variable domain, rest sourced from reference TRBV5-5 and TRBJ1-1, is DAGVTQSPTHLIKTRGQQVTLRCSPISGHKSVSWYQQVLGQGPQFIFQYYEKEERGRGNFPDRFSARQFPNYSSELNVNALLLGDSALYLCASSLDSSKYTEAFFGQGTRLTVV.

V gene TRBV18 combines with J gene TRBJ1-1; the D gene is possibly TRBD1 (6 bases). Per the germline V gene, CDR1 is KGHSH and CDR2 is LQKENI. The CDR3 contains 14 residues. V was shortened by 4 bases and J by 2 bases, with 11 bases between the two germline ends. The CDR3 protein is CASSLGQLNTEAFF. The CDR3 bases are TGTGCCAGCTCACTCGGACAGCTAAACACTGAAGCTTTCTTT.